These 18 T cell receptor beta chains came from one sample sequenced in a study of radiation and T cells in renal cell carcinoma. Time point denoted: baseline pretreatment blood. Treatment indicated: 15 Gy SBRT to primary tumor, nephrectomy 4 weeks later. This table comes from immunoSEQ multiplex PCR, and its TCRdb copy is limited to in-frame clones, with some not included. The table lists about 95,000 clones, approximately 86% of them singletons. Here the sequenced sample was blood, taken from a patient whose treatment included radiotherapy and nephrectomy. Receptors originate from a man between 50 and 59 years old with renal cell carcinoma.

The rearrangement uses TRBV7-2 and TRBJ1-2; possible D gene TRBD1, 6 bases. The CDR3 covers 14 residues. The germline V and J ends were trimmed by 6 bases and 4 bases, with 15 bases remaining between them. CDR1 and CDR2 from the germline V gene are SGHTA and FQGNSA. The CDR3 DNA reads as TGTGCCAGCAGTAGACAGGTCGACCTCTATGGCTACACCTTC. This sequence encodes CASSRQVDLYGYTF.

This clone was seen a single time. The V call is TRBV7-8, the J call TRBJ2-1, with D perhaps matching TRBD1 (7 bases). V lost 2 bases to trimming and J lost 8 bases, with 16 bases between them. This CDR3 spans 15 amino acids. The germline gives CDR1 SGHVS, CDR2 FQNEAQ. The CDR3 region is CASSLNRGPSDEQFF. CDR3 nucleotide sequence: TGTGCCAGCAGCTTAAATAGGGGGCCTAGCGATGAGCAGTTCTTC.

V usage is TRBV28 and J usage is TRBJ2-5; TRBD2 agrees at 9 bases. CDR3 length equals 20 residues. Trimming removed 4 bases from V and 2 bases from J; junction bases left unmatched: 20. Germline lookup yields CDR1 MDHEN and CDR2 SYDVKM. CDR3 protein: CASSWGFSTGLAPVQETQYF. The CDR3 DNA reads TGTGCCAGCAGTTGGGGTTTTTCTACTGGACTAGCGCCAGTGCAAGAGACCCAGTACTTC.

The chain combines TRBV18 with TRBJ1-4; 7 positions match TRBD1. The ends lost 0 bases at V and 8 bases at J; junction bases unmatched: 9. Germline V CDR1 and CDR2: KGHSH, LQKENI. The CDR3 is made up of 16 amino acids. CDR3 nucleotide sequence: TGTGCCAGCTCACCACCGAATACGGACAGGAACGAAAAACTGTTTTTT. This encodes CASSPPNTDRNEKLFF. The full variable domain, in which reference TRBV18 and TRBJ1-4 provide the parts outside the CDR3, is NAGVMQNPRHLVRRRGQEARLRCSPMKGHSHVYWYRQLPEEGLKFMVYLQKENIIDESGMPKERFSAEFPKEGPSILRIQQVVRGDSAAYFCASSPPNTDRNEKLFFGSGTQLSVL.

The chain couples TRBV27 to TRBJ1-2; TRBD1 aligns across 7 bases. This CDR3 is 14 amino acids long. Germline V gives CDR1 MNHEY, CDR2 SMNVEV (reference sequence). The ends lost 6 bases at V and 5 bases at J; junction bases unmatched: 9. The DNA of the CDR3 is TGTGCCAGCAGACCGACAGGGCGCGGGTATGGCTACACCTTC. Its protein product is CASRPTGRGYGYTF.

The chain employs TRBV5-1 and TRBJ2-5; perhaps D is TRBD1 or TRBD2 (5 bases each). The CDR3 has 11 amino acids. CDR1 is SGHRS and CDR2 is YFSETQ in the germline V gene. V was trimmed by 3 bases and J by 5 bases, leaving 5 bases between them. Written as DNA, the CDR3 is TGCGCCAGCAGCTGGGGGGAGACCCAGTACTTC. It translates to CASSWGETQYF. Combining the CDR3 with reference TRBV5-1 and TRBJ2-5 gives the whole variable domain KAGVTQTPRYLIKTRGQQVTLSCSPISGHRSVSWYQQTPGQGLQFLFEYFSETQRNKGNFPGRFSGRQFSNSRSEMNVSTLELGDSALYLCASSWGETQYFGPGTRLLVL.

V gene TRBV9 combines with J gene TRBJ2-3; D might be TRBD2 (6 bases). CDR3 length: 14 residues. Germline V CDR1 and CDR2: SGDLS, YYNGEE. Trimming took off 3 bases at V and 6 bases at J, with 14 bases between the two ends. The CDR3 DNA reads TGTGCCAGCAGCGCCGGACTACCAAGGGATACGCAGTATTTT. Protein: CASSAGLPRDTQYF.

This chain uses TRBV2 with TRBJ2-7, with D hard to call. Germline CDR1 reads SNHLY; CDR2 reads FYNNEI. V lost 4 bases and J lost 0, with 13 bases in between. This CDR3 is built from 15 residues. The CDR3 DNA reads as TGTGCCAGCAGTGGACGCTTAAGGAACTCCTACGAGCAGTACTTC. Translated: CASSGRLRNSYEQYF.

The rearrangement links TRBV10-3 to TRBJ2-2; weak D call: TRBD1 (6 bases). V lost 2 bases and J lost 1, with 17 bases in between. Germline CDR1 is ENHRY and CDR2 is SYGVKD. The CDR3 covers 18 residues. CDR3 nucleotides: TGTGCCATCAGTGAGAATCCCCTGAGGACAGAGAACACCGGGGAGCTGTTTTTT. The encoded protein is CAISENPLRTENTGELFF.

Here the CDR3 DNA reads TGCGCCAGCAGCTTGAGAGGTCCGCCCAATGAGCAGTTCTTC. This gives the protein CASSLRGPPNEQFF. This sequence joins TRBV5-1 and TRBJ2-1; D is unclear. The CDR3 consists of 14 residues. V lost 1 base and J lost 6, with 11 bases in between. Germline CDR1 reads SGHRS; CDR2 reads YFSETQ. Complete variable domain (other parts from reference TRBV5-1 and TRBJ2-1): KAGVTQTPRYLIKTRGQQVTLSCSPISGHRSVSWYQQTPGQGLQFLFEYFSETQRNKGNFPGRFSGRQFSNSRSEMNVSTLELGDSALYLCASSLRGPPNEQFFGPGTRLTVL.

The chain uses TRBV11-2 and TRBJ1-4, with D possibly being TRBD1 (6 bases). V was shortened by 2 bases and J by 7 bases, with 11 bases between the two germline ends. Germline V gene lookup returns CDR1 SGHAT and CDR2 FQNNGV. There are 14 residues in the CDR3. The CDR3 spells CASSLSGGGEKLFF. Written as DNA, the CDR3 is TGTGCCAGCAGCTTATCGGGAGGGGGTGAAAAACTGTTTTTT.

The V and J genes are TRBV19 and TRBJ1-1; 9 bases are shared with TRBD1. Germline V gene sequence: CDR1 LNHDA, CDR2 SQIVND (reference sequence). The trim removed 2 bases at V and 4 bases at J, leaving 5 bases unmatched. This CDR3 spans 15 amino acids. DNA for the CDR3: TGTGCCAGTAGTATATTTGGACAGGGGACCACTGAAGCTTTCTTT. Amino acids: CASSIFGQGTTEAFF.

V and J are TRBV5-1 and TRBJ1-1, with a tentative D call TRBD1 (5 bases). The CDR3 length is 13 residues. Germline CDR1 is SGHRS and CDR2 is YFSETQ. V was clipped by 5 bases and J by 6 bases, with 14 bases between them. CDR3 sequence reads: CASSVGTVAEAFF. For the CDR3, the DNA is TGCGCCAGCAGTGTAGGGACGGTTGCTGAAGCTTTCTTT.

The rearrangement joins TRBV19 to TRBJ2-7; weak D call: TRBD2 (5 bases). V dropped 4 bases and J dropped 5 bases, with 15 bases sitting between them. Germline assignment: CDR1 LNHDA and CDR2 SQIVND (reference sequence). The CDR3 sequence is 14 residues long. This chain's CDR3 is CASSTRELVDEQYF. The CDR3 DNA follows: TGTGCCAGTAGTACTAGGGAGTTGGTGGACGAGCAGTACTTC.

The chain combines TRBV10-3 with TRBJ1-3; perhaps TRBD1 as D (5 bases). Trimming left V 6 bases short and J 0 bases short, with 9 bases between. Germline loops: CDR1 ENHRY, CDR2 SYGVKD. CDR3 length equals 14 residues. For the CDR3, the DNA is TGTGCCATCAGACAGGAGAGCTCTGGAAACACCATATATTTT. Residues: CAIRQESSGNTIYF.

This clone was detected once. This chain connects TRBV10-3 to TRBJ2-7; 7 bases align to TRBD1. The CDR3 is 14 amino acids. The germline CDR1 and CDR2 sequences are ENHRY and SYGVKD. After removal of 2 bases from V and 3 bases from J, the junction contained 4 bases not matched to a gene. CDR3 sequence: CAISETGVGYEQYF. As DNA, the CDR3 is TGTGCCATCAGTGAGACAGGGGTGGGCTACGAGCAGTACTTC.

The gene calls are TRBV21-1 and TRBJ1-1. TRBV21-1 is classified as a pseudogene. This CDR3 region has 15 residues. This chain's CDR3 is CALRGSPLGNTEAFF. The CDR3, as DNA: TGTGCCCTACGAGGCAGCCCCTTGGGTAACACTGAAGCTTTCTTT.

The rearrangement joins TRBV27 to TRBJ2-2, with D perhaps TRBD2 (5 bases). V lost 4 bases and J lost 8, with 11 bases in between. From germline, CDR1 is MNHEY and CDR2 SMNVEV (reference sequence). CDR3 length equals 13 residues. CDR3 bases: TGTGCCAGCAGTTCCCTACCGGGAGGGGAGCTGTTTTTT. This sequence encodes CASSSLPGGELFF.